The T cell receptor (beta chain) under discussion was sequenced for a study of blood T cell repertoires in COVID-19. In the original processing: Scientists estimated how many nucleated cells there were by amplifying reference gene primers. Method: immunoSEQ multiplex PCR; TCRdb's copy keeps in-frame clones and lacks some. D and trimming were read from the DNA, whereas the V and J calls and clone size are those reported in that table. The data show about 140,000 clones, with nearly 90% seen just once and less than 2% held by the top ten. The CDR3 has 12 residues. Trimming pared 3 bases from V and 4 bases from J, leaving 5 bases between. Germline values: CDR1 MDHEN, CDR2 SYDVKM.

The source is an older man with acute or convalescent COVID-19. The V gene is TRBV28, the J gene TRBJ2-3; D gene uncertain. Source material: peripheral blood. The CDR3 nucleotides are TGTGCCAGCAGTTTGAACTCAGATACGCAGTATTTT. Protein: CASSLNSDTQYF.